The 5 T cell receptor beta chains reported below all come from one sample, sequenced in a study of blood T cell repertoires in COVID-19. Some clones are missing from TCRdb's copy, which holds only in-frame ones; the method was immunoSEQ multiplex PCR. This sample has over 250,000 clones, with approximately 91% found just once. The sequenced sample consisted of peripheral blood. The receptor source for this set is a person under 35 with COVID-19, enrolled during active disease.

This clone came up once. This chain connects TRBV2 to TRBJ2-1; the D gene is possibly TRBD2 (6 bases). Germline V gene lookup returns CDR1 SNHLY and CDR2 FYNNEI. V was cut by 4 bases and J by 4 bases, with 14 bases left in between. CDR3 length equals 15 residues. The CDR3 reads CASSVPWAGYNEQFF. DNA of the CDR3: TGTGCCAGCAGTGTACCTTGGGCGGGATACAATGAGCAGTTCTTC.

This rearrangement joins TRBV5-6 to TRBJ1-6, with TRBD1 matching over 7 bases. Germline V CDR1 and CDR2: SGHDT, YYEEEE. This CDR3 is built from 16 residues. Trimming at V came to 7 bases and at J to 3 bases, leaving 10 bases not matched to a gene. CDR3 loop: CASRHRGSGYNSPLHF. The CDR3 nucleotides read TGTGCCAGCCGCCACAGGGGTAGCGGCTATAATTCACCCCTCCACTTT.

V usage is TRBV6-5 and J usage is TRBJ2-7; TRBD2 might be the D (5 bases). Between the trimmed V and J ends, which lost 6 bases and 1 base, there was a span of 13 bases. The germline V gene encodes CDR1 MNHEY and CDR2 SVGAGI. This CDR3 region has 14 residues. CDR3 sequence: CASSSGLNSYEQYF. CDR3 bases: TGTGCCAGCAGCTCCGGACTGAATTCCTACGAGCAGTACTTC.

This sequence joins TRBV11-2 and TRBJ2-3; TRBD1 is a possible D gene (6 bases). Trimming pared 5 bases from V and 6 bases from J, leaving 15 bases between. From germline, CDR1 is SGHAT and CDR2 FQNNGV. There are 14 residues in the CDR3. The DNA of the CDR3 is TGTGCCAGCAGCCTAGGATGGGGGCTCGATACGCAGTATTTT. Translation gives CASSLGWGLDTQYF.

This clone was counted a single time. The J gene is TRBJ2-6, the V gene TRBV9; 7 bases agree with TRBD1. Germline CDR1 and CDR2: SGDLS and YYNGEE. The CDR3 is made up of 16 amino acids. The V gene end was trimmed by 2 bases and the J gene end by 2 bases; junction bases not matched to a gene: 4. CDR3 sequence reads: CASSVGTGAGANVLTF. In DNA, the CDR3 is TGTGCCAGCAGCGTCGGCACAGGGGCTGGGGCCAACGTCCTGACTTTC.